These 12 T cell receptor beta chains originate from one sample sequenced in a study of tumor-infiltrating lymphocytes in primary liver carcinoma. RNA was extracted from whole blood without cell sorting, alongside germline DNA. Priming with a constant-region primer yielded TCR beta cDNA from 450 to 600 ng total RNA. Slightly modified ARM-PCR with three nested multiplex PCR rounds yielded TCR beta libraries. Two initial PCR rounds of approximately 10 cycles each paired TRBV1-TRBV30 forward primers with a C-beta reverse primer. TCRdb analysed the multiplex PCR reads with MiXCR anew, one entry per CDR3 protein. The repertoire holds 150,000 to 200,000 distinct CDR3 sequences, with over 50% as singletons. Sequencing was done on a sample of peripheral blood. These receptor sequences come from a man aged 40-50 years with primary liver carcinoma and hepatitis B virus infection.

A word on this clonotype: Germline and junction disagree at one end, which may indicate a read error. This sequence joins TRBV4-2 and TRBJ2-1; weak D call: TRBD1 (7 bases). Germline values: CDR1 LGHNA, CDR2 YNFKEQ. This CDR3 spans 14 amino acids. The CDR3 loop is CAGSQGDFGNEQFF. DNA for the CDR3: TGTGCCGGCAGCCAGGGGGACTTCGGCAATGAGCAGTTCTTC.

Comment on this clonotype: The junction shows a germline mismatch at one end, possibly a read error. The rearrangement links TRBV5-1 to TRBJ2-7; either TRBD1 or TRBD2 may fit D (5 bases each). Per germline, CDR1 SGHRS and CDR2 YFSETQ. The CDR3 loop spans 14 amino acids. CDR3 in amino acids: CASSPNRDGYDQYF. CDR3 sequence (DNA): TGCGCCAGCAGCCCAAACCGGGACGGCTACGATCAGTACTTC.

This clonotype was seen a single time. In DNA, the CDR3 is TGTGCCAACGGCAGGTCTGGATACACTGAAGCTTTCTTT. This gives the protein CANGRSGYTEAFF. The chain combines TRBV11-1 with TRBJ1-1; D gene uncertain. This CDR3 is 13 amino acids long. Germline-derived CDR1 and CDR2 are SGHAT and FQDESV (reference sequence). Trimming shortened V by 10 bases and J by 3 bases, and 15 bases separated the two germline ends.

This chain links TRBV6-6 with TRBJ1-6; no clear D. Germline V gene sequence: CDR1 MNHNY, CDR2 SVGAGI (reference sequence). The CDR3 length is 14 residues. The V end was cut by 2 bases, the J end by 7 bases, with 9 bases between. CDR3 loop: CASSYLESNSPLHF. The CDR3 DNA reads TGTGCCAGCAGTTACCTCGAATCCAATTCACCCCTCCACTTT.

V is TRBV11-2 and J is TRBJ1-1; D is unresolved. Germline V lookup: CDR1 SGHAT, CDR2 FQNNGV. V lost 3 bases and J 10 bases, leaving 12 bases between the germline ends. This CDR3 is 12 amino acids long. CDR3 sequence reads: CASSLERSGAFF. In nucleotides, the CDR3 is TGTGCCAGCAGCTTGGAAAGGAGTGGAGCTTTCTTT.

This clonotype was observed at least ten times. CDR3 bases: TGTGCCAGCAGCTTCCAGGCGACTAACTATGGCTACACCTTC. Protein product: CASSFQATNYGYTF. The chain employs TRBV11-1 and TRBJ1-2; D is unresolved. Per the germline V gene, CDR1 is SGHAT and CDR2 is FQDESV (reference sequence). V was pared by 3 bases and J by 0 bases, with 8 bases between. The CDR3 runs to 14 residues.

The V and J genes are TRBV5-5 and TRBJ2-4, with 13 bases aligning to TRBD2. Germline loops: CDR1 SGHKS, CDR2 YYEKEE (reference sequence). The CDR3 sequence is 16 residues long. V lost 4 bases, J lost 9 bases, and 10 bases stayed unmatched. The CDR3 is CASSPQGLAGMGIQYF. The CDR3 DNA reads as TGTGCCAGCAGCCCGCAGGGACTAGCGGGAATGGGCATTCAGTACTTC.

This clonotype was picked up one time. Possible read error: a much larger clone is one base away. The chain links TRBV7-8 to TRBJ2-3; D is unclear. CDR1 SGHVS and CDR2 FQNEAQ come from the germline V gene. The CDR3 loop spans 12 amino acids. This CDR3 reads CATSLSTDTQYF. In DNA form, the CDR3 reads TGTGCCACCAGCTTATCGACAGATACGCAGTATTTT.

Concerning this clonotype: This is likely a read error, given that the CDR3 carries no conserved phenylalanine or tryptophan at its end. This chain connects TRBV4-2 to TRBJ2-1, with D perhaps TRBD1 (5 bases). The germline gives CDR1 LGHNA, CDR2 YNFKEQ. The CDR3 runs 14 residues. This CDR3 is CASNQDSDNRAQFS. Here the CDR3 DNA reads TGTGCCAGCAACCAAGATTCGGACAACCGGGCTCAGTTCTCC.

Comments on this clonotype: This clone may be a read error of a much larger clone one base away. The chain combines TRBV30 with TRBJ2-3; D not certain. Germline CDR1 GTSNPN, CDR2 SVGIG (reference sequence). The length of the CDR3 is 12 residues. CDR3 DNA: TGTGCCTGGAGCGATGGGCCGGATACGCATTATTTT. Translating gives CAWSDGPDTHYF. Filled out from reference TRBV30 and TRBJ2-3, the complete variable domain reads SQTIHQWPATLVQPVGSPLSLECTVEGTSNPNLYWYRQAAGRGLQLLFYSVGIGQISSEVPQNLSASRPQDRQFILSSKKLLLSDSGFYLCAWSDGPDTHYFGPGTRLTVL.

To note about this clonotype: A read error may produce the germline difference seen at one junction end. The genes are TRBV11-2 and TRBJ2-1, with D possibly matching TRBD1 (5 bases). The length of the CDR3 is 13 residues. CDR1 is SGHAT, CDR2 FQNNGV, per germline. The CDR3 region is CARSQGSYNEQFF. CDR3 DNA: TGCGCCAGGAGCCAGGGCTCCTACAATGAGCAGTTCTTC.

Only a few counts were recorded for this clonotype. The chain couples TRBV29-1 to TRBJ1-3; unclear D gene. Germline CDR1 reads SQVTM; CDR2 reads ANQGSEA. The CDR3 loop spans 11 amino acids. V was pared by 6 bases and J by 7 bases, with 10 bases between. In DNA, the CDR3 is TGCAGCGTCGGAAGAGGGAACACCATATATTTT. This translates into CSVGRGNTIYF.